The clone carrying this TCR beta chain was observed once. CDR1 and CDR2 (germline): MNHEY, SMNVEV (reference sequence). Trimming shortened V by 0 bases and J by 2 bases, and 5 bases separated the two germline ends. CDR3 size: 15 residues. The data derive from a study of blood T cell repertoires in COVID-19. The data were produced by immunoSEQ multiplex PCR, yet TCRdb's version contains in-frame clones alone and is incomplete. The table lists 490,000 or so clones, 75% to 90% of them singletons. The chain combines TRBV27 with TRBJ2-6; tentatively, D is TRBD1 (5 bases). The sample consisted of PBMCs or T cells enriched from blood (not recorded which). The receptor comes from a woman aged 60-70 years who had recovered from COVID-19. The CDR3 DNA is TGTGCCAGCAGTTTATCAGGGGCTGGGGCCAACGTCCTGACTTTC. Amino acids: CASSLSGAGANVLTF.